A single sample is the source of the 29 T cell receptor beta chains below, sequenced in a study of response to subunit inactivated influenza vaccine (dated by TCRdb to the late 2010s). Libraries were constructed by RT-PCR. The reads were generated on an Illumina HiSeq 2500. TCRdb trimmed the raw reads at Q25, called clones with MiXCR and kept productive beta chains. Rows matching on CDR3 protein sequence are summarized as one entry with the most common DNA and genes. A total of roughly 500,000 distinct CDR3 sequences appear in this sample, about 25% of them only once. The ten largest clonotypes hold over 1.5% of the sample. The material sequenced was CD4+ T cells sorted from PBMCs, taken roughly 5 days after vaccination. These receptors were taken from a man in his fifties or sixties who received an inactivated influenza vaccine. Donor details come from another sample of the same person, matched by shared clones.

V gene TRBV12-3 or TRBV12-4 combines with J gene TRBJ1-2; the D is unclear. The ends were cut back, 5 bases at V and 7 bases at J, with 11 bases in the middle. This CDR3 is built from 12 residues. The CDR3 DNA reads TGTGCCAGCAGTGCCAGGATCGGTGGCTACACCTTC. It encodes CASSARIGGYTF.

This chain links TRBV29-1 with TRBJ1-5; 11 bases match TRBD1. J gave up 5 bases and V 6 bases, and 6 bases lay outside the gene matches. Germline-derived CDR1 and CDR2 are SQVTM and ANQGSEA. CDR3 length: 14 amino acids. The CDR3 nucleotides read TGCAGCGTCCTGGACAGGGGGCTAGATCAGCCCCAGCATTTT. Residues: CSVLDRGLDQPQHF.

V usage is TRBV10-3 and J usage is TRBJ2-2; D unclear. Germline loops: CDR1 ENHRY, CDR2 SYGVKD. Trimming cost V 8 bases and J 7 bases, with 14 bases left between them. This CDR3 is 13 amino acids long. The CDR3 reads CAIYAGSGGELFF. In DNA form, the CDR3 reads TGTGCCATCTATGCTGGGTCAGGCGGGGAGCTGTTTTTT.

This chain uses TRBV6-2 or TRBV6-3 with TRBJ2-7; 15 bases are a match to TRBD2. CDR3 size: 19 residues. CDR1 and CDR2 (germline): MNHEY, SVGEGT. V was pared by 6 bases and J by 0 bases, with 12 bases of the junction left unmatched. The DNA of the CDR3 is TGTGCCAGCAGCCGTGCCCCCGGGACTAGCGGGGGGCGCTCCTACGAGCAGTACTTC. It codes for CASSRAPGTSGGRSYEQYF.

CDR3 nucleotides: TGTGCCAGCAGCTGGAGTACGGGGGGTTCCATCTACGAGCAGTACTTC. The encoded protein is CASSWSTGGSIYEQYF. The chain couples TRBV5-6 to TRBJ2-7; 7 bases align to TRBD2. The CDR3 has 16 residues. Germline V gene data show CDR1 as SGHDT and CDR2 as YYEEEE. Trimming removed 3 bases from V and 3 bases from J; junction bases left unmatched: 12.

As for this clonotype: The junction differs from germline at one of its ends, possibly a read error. The CDR3 region is CASSLSTRGETQYF. In DNA form, the CDR3 reads TGTGCTAGCAGCCTGTCTACTAGGGGAGAGACCCAGTACTTC. The chain joins TRBV7-7 to TRBJ2-5; either TRBD1 or TRBD2 may fit D (5 bases each). CDR1 is SSHAT, CDR2 FNYEAQ, per germline (reference sequence). The length of the CDR3 is 14 residues.

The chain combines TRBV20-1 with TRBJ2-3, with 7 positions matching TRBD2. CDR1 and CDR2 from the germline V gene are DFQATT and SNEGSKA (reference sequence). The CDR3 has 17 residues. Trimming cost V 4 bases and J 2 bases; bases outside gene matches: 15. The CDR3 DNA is TGCAGTGCTAATCCCGTAGGGGTAGCGGGCGTCACAGATACGCAGTATTTT. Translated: CSANPVGVAGVTDTQYF.

The CDR3 region is CASSPGATGANVLTF. In DNA, the CDR3 is TGTGCCAGCAGCCCCGGTGCGACTGGGGCCAACGTCCTGACTTTC. The chain carries TRBV3-1 and TRBJ2-6, with unresolved D. This CDR3 contains 15 residues. The V end was cut by 4 bases, the J end by 2 bases, with 9 bases between. The V gene's germline CDR1 is LGHDT and CDR2 YNNKEL (reference sequence).

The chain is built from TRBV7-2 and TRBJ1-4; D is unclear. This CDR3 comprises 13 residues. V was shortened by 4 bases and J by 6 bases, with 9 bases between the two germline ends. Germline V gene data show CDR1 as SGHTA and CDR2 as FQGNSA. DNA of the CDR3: TGTGCCAGCAGCTCATCCCCGTATGAAAAACTGTTTTTT. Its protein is CASSSSPYEKLFF.

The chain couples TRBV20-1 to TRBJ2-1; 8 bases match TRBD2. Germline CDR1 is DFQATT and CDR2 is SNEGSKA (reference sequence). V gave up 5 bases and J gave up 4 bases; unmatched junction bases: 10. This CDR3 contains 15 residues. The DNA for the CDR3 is TGCAGTGCTCCGCCCGCCAGCGGGGGATACAATGAGCAGTTCTTC. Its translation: CSAPPASGGYNEQFF.

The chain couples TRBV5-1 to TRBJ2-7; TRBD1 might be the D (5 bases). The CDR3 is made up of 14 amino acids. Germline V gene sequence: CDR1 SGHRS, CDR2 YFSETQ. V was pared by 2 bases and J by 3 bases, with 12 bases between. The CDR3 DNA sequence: TGCGCCAGCAGCTTCCAGGGCACGGACTACGAGCAGTACTTC. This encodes CASSFQGTDYEQYF.

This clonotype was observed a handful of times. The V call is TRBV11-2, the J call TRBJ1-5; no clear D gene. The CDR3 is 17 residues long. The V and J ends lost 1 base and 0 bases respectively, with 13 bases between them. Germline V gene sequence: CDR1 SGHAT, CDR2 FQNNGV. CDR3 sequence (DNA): TGTGCCAGCAGCTTAGGCGACGGGTCGTATAGCAATCAGCCCCAGCATTTT. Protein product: CASSLGDGSYSNQPQHF.

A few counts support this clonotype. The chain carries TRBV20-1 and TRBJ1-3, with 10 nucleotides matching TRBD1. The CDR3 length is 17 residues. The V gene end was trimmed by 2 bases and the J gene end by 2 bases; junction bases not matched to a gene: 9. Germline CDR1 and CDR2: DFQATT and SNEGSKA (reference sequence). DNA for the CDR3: TGCAGTGCTAGAAGGGGACAGGGGCTCTACGCTGGAAACACCATATATTTT. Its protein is CSARRGQGLYAGNTIYF.

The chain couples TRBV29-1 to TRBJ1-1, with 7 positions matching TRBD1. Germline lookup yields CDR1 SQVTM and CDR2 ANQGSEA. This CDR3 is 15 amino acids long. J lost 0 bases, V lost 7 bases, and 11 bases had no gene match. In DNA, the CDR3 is TGCAGCGCGTGCCTACAGGGGATCATGAACACTGAAGCTTTCTTT. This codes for CSACLQGIMNTEAFF.

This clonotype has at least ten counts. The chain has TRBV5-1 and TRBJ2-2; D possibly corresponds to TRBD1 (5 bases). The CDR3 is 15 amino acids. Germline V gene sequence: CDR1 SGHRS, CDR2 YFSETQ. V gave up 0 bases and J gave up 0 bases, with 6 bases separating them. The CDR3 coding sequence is TGCGCCAGCAGCTTGGGACAGACGAACACCGGGGAGCTGTTTTTT. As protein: CASSLGQTNTGELFF.

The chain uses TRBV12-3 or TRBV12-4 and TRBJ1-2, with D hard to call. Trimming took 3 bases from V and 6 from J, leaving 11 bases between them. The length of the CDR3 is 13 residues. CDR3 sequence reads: CASSFVGGNGYTF. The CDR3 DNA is TGTGCCAGCAGTTTCGTGGGAGGGAATGGCTACACCTTC.

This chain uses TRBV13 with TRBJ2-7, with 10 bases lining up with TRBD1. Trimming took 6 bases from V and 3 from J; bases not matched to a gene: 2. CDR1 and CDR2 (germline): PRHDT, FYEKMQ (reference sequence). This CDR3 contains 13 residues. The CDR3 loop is CASRRTGGYEQYF. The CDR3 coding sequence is TGTGCCAGCAGACGGACAGGGGGCTACGAGCAGTACTTC. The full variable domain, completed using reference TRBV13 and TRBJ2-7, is AAGVIQSPRHLIKEKRETATLKCYPIPRHDTVYWYQQGPGQDPQFLISFYEKMQSDKGSIPDRFSAQQFSDYHSELNMSSLELGDSALYFCASRRTGGYEQYFGPGTRLTVT.

CDR3 protein: CASSQAEQLKGYTF. The CDR3, as DNA: TGCGCCAGCAGCCAAGCTGAGCAGTTAAAAGGCTACACCTTC. V gene TRBV4-3 combines with J gene TRBJ1-2; D gene uncertain. Per the germline V gene, CDR1 is LGHNA and CDR2 is YSLEER. V was cut by 1 base and J by 8 bases, with 14 bases left in between. The CDR3 covers 14 residues.

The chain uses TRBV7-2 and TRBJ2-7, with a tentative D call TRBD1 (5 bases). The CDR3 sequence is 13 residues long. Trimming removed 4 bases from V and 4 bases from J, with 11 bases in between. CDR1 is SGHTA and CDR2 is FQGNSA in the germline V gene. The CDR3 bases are TGTGCCAGCAGCTCTCAGGGATTATACGAGCAGTACTTC. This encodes CASSSQGLYEQYF.

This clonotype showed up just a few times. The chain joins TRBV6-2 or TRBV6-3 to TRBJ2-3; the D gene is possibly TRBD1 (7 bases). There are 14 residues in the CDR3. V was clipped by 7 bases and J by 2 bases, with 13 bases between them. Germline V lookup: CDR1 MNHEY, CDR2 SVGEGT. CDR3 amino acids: CASKGGGDTDTQYF. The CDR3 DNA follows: TGTGCCAGCAAAGGAGGGGGCGACACAGATACGCAGTATTTT.

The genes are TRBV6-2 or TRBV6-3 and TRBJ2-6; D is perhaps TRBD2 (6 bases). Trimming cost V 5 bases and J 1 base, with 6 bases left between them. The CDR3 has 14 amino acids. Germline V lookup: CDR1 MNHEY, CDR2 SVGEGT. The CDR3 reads CASSAGSGANVLTF. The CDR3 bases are TGTGCCAGCAGTGCGGGATCTGGGGCCAACGTCCTGACTTTC.

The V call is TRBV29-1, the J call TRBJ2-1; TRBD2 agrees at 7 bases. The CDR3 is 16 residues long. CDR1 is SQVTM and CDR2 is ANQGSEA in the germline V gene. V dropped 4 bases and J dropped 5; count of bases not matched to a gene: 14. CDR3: CSVGGGLFAGHNEQFF. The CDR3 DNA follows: TGCAGCGTTGGGGGGGGACTTTTCGCCGGGCACAATGAGCAGTTCTTC.

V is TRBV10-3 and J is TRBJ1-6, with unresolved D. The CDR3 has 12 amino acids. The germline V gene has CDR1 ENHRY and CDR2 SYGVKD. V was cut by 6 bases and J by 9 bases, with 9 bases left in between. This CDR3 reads CAIRAGGSPLHF. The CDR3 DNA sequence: TGTGCCATCAGGGCGGGAGGTTCACCCCTCCACTTT.

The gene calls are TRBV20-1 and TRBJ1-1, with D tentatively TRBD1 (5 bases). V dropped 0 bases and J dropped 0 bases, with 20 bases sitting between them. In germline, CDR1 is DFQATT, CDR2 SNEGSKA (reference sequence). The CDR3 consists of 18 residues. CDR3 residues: CSARDLVQGGVMNTEAFF. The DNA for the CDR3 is TGCAGTGCTAGAGATTTGGTTCAGGGCGGGGTCATGAACACTGAAGCTTTCTTT.

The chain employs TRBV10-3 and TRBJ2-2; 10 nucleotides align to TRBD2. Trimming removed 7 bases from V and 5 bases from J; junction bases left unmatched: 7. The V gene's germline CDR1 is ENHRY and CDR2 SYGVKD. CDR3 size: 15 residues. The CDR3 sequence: CAITPSGSGTGELFF. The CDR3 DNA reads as TGTGCCATCACCCCTAGCGGGAGTGGTACCGGGGAGCTGTTTTTT.

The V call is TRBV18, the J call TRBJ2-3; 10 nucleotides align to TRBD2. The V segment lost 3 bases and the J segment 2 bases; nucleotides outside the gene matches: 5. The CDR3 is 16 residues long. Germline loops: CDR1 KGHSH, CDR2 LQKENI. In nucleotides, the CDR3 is TGTGCCAGCTCACCGCTAGCGGGGGAATTCACAGATACGCAGTATTTT. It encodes CASSPLAGEFTDTQYF.

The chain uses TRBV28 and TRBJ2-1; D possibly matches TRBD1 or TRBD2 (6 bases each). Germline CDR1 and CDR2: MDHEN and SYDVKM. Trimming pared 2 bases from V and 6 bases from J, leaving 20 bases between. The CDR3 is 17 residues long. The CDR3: CASSLLSRGLLVNEQFF. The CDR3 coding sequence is TGTGCCAGCAGTTTACTTTCCAGGGGACTCCTTGTCAATGAGCAGTTCTTC.

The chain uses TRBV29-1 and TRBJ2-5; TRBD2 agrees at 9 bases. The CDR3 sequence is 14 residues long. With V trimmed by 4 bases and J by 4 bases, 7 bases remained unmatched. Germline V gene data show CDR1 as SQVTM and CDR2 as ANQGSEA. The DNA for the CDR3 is TGCAGCGTTGCGCCTAGCGGGATCAGAGAGACCCAGTACTTC. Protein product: CSVAPSGIRETQYF.

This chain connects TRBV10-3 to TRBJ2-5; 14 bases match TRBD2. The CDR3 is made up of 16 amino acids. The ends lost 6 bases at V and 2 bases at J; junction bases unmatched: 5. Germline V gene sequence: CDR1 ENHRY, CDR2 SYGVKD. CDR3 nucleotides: TGTGCCATCAGACCCGGACTAGCGGGGGGACAAGAGACCCAGTACTTC. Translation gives CAIRPGLAGGQETQYF.